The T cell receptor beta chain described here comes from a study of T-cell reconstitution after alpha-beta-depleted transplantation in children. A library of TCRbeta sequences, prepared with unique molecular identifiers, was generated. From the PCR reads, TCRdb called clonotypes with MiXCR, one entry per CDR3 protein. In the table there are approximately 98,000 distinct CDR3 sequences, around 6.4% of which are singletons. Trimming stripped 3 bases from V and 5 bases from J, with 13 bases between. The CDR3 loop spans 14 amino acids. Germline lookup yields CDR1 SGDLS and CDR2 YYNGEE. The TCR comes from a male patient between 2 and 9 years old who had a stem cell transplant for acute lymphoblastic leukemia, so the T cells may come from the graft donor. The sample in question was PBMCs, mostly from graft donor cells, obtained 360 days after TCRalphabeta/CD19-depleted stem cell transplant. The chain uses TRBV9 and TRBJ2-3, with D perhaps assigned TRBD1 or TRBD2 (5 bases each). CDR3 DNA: TGTGCCAGCAGCGGCGGACAAGGGAGAGATACGCAGTATTTT. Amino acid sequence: CASSGGQGRDTQYF.